Listed here is a single T cell receptor (beta chain). Its cognate antigen is unknown. This CDR3 comprises 12 residues. Deletions cut 1 base from V and 5 bases from J, with 6 bases between. CDR1 and CDR2 from the germline V gene are SGHNT and YYREEE (reference sequence). The entry originates in a study of T cell responses to AZD1222 COVID-19 vaccine. Notes on the study in general: Regions left unmutated in variants are reportedly the target of nearly half of spike-specific TCRs. Donors were largely white British and mainly female; clonal diversity was possibly underestimated.

Data came from immunoSEQ multiplex PCR; TCRdb stores just in-frame clones and leaves some out. The repertoire consists of around 100,000 clones, with roughly 90% occurring once and the leading ten covering more than 7.5%. This chain links TRBV5-4 with TRBJ2-5; D ambiguous. This clonotype was obtained from an adult in good health. Sequenced material: peripheral blood, taken on day 0 of AZD1222 vaccination. CDR3 DNA: TGTGCCAGCAGCTTGCCCAGTGAGACCCAGTACTTC. The encoded protein is CASSLPSETQYF.